These 30 T cell receptor beta chains were sequenced from one sample in a study of blood T cell repertoires in COVID-19. Clones were read by immunoSEQ multiplex PCR, and TCRdb kept only the in-frame ones, dropping some. In the table there are 170,000 or so clones, 75% to 90% of which are singletons. The sequenced material came from peripheral blood. The receptors derive from a woman between 65 and 79 years old with COVID-19, enrolled during active disease.

The chain has TRBV28 and TRBJ1-1; perhaps TRBD1 as D (6 bases). The V end lost 7 bases, the J end lost 3 bases, and 27 bases lay between the germline ends. The CDR3 is 18 amino acids. Germline CDR1 MDHEN, CDR2 SYDVKM. CDR3 region: CASIGPGGAFLGYTEAFF. The CDR3 bases are TGTGCCAGCATCGGCCCGGGGGGCGCGTTCTTGGGGTACACTGAAGCTTTCTTT.

The chain joins TRBV28 to TRBJ1-2; D is uncertain. The CDR3 sequence is 13 residues long. Germline loops: CDR1 MDHEN, CDR2 SYDVKM. The V gene lost 9 bases and the J gene lost 5 bases, with 16 bases spanning the gap. The CDR3 DNA follows: TGTGCCAGTCGCACGGGGATTCCTTATGGCTACACCTTC. Translating it yields CASRTGIPYGYTF.

J is TRBJ1-5 and V is TRBV19; D unclear. The CDR3 spans 17 residues. The germline V gene encodes CDR1 LNHDA and CDR2 SQIVND (reference sequence). The V and J ends lost 1 base and 1 base respectively, with 14 bases between them. CDR3 region: CASSIGSGVRSNQPQHF. The CDR3 DNA reads TGTGCCAGTAGTATAGGAAGCGGGGTCAGGAGCAATCAGCCCCAGCATTTT.

This clone was counted between two and nine times. This chain uses TRBV5-4 with TRBJ2-7; 8 bases line up with TRBD2. In germline, CDR1 is SGHNT, CDR2 YYREEE (reference sequence). Losses at the gene ends were 1 base for V and 5 bases for J; bases not matched to a gene: 11. The CDR3 runs to 16 residues. CDR3 coding DNA: TGTGCCAGCAGCTTGCGGACGGGGACTAGTGCCAACGAGCAGTACTTC. Protein: CASSLRTGTSANEQYF.

J is TRBJ2-1 and V is TRBV18, with a weak D call TRBD2 (6 bases). The CDR3 runs 16 residues. With 2 bases removed from V and 0 bases from J, the gap between germline ends came to 11 bases. The germline V gene encodes CDR1 KGHSH and CDR2 LQKENI. The DNA for the CDR3 is TGTGCCAGCTCACCAGGGAGGCAAACCTCCTACAATGAGCAGTTCTTC. This encodes CASSPGRQTSYNEQFF.

This chain links TRBV13 with TRBJ2-5, with 10 positions matching TRBD2. The CDR3 is 17 residues long. The J segment lost 0 bases and the V segment lost 1 base, leaving 5 bases of the junction unmatched. Germline V lookup: CDR1 PRHDT, CDR2 FYEKMQ (reference sequence). The CDR3 DNA is TGTGCCAGCAGCTTAGCACTAGCGGGAAAGTACCAAGAGACCCAGTACTTC. Translating it yields CASSLALAGKYQETQYF.

CDR3 coding DNA: TGTGCCAGCAGAGAGACAGGGATCGAGACCCAGTACTTC. It yields the protein CASRETGIETQYF. V gene TRBV6-5 combines with J gene TRBJ2-5; TRBD1 matches 7 bases. With 6 bases clipped from V and 5 bases from J, the junction kept 6 bases outside the gene matches. Germline V CDR1 and CDR2: MNHEY, SVGAGI. The CDR3 contains 13 residues.

This clone was picked up one time. The chain recombines TRBV28 with TRBJ1-5; D is unclear. The germline V gene encodes CDR1 MDHEN and CDR2 SYDVKM. The CDR3 is made up of 14 amino acids. Trimming left V 3 bases short and J 3 bases short, with 9 bases between. The CDR3 loop reads CASSFWQNNQPQHF. In nucleotides, the CDR3 is TGTGCCAGCAGTTTTTGGCAGAACAATCAGCCCCAGCATTTT. The full variable domain, in which reference TRBV28 and TRBJ1-5 provide the parts outside the CDR3, is DVKVTQSSRYLVKRTGEKVFLECVQDMDHENMFWYRQDPGLGLRLIYFSYDVKMKEKGDIPEGYSVSREKKERFSLILESASTNQTSMYLCASSFWQNNQPQHFGDGTRLSIL.

V is TRBV15 and J is TRBJ2-7; 11 bases align to TRBD1. The CDR3 is 13 amino acids. Unmatched junction bases numbered 2, after V lost 3 bases and J lost 7 bases. Germline V gene lookup returns CDR1 LNHNV and CDR2 YYDKDF (reference sequence). This CDR3 reads CATSRDRGREQYF. The CDR3 DNA is TGTGCCACCAGCAGGGACAGGGGGCGAGAGCAGTACTTC.

The chain links TRBV13 to TRBJ2-3; a weak D match, TRBD1 (6 bases). Trimming shortened V by 5 bases and J by 6 bases, and 15 bases separated the two germline ends. The germline V gene encodes CDR1 PRHDT and CDR2 FYEKMQ (reference sequence). The CDR3 runs to 14 residues. CDR3 residues: CASSRTDRYDTQYF. In DNA, the CDR3 is TGTGCCAGCAGCCGGACTGACAGGTACGATACGCAGTATTTT.

This clone was seen a single time. The genes are TRBV4-3 and TRBJ2-7, with 10 bases lining up with TRBD1. Germline V gene data show CDR1 as LGHNA and CDR2 as YSLEER. V lost 3 bases to trimming and J lost 3 bases; unmatched junction nucleotides: 2. The CDR3 contains 14 residues. The CDR3 nucleotides read TGCGCCAGCAGCCAGGACAGGGGGGACTACGAGCAGTACTTC. It yields the protein CASSQDRGDYEQYF.

This clone was detected once. The CDR3 is CASSFISSNEQYF. DNA for the CDR3: TGTGCCAGCAGTTTTATTAGCTCTAACGAGCAGTACTTC. V gene TRBV28 combines with J gene TRBJ2-7; D call uncertain. The V gene lost 3 bases and the J gene lost 5 bases, with 11 bases spanning the gap. The CDR3 sequence is 13 residues long. The germline gives CDR1 MDHEN, CDR2 SYDVKM.

The rearrangement links TRBV10-3 to TRBJ1-1; D possibly corresponds to TRBD1 (6 bases). V was clipped by 6 bases and J by 4 bases, with 15 bases between them. There are 14 residues in the CDR3. Germline V lookup: CDR1 ENHRY, CDR2 SYGVKD. The CDR3 region has the DNA TGTGCCATCAGCATGACAGGTCAGGCCACTGAAGCTTTCTTT. The encoded protein is CAISMTGQATEAFF.

The table lists this clone with a count of one. The chain is built from TRBV7-9 and TRBJ2-3; 10 nucleotides line up with TRBD2. Trimming at V came to 7 bases and at J to 3 bases, leaving 7 bases not matched to a gene. The CDR3 covers 15 residues. From germline, CDR1 is SEHNR and CDR2 FQNEAQ (reference sequence). CDR3 loop: CASTPGTSVTDTQYF. The CDR3 DNA is TGTGCCAGCACCCCCGGGACTAGCGTTACAGATACGCAGTATTTT.

This sequence joins TRBV2 and TRBJ1-5; 7 nucleotides line up with TRBD1. The CDR3 is 14 amino acids. The V and J ends lost 5 bases and 7 bases, in that order; junction bases with no gene match: 8. In germline, CDR1 is SNHLY, CDR2 FYNNEI. The CDR3 here is CASSPGQADQPQHF. CDR3 sequence (DNA): TGTGCCAGCAGTCCTGGACAGGCGGACCAGCCCCAGCATTTT.

The count of this clone is one. This chain uses TRBV2 with TRBJ1-2, with 10 bases identical to TRBD1. Germline V gene lookup returns CDR1 SNHLY and CDR2 FYNNEI. The CDR3 length is 15 residues. Trimming cost V 6 bases and J 4 bases; bases outside gene matches: 8. CDR3 amino acids: CASRSGTGAIYGYTF. The CDR3, as DNA: TGTGCCAGCAGATCCGGGACAGGGGCGATCTATGGCTACACCTTC.

The rearrangement joins TRBV5-1 to TRBJ1-3; a possible D gene is TRBD1 (6 bases). V lost 0 bases and J 0 bases, leaving 16 bases between the germline ends. Per the germline V gene, CDR1 is SGHRS and CDR2 is YFSETQ. This CDR3 is built from 18 residues. The CDR3 coding sequence is TGCGCCAGCAGCTTGGCCCTGACAGGCGAAAACTCTGGAAACACCATATATTTT. Translated: CASSLALTGENSGNTIYF.

The rearrangement uses TRBV18 and TRBJ1-2, with 9 bases fitting TRBD1. The CDR3 totals 16 residues. After removal of 6 bases from V and 1 base from J, the junction contained 9 bases not matched to a gene. CDR1 and CDR2 from the germline V gene are KGHSH and LQKENI. CDR3 in DNA: TGTGCCAGCTCGCCGGGACAGGGCCTTTTTAACTATGGCTACACCTTC. Translation: CASSPGQGLFNYGYTF.

In its sample, this clone was seen a few times. The V gene is TRBV9, the J gene TRBJ2-7, with a weak D call TRBD2 (5 bases). The V end lost 5 bases, the J end lost 7 bases, and 22 bases lay between the germline ends. The CDR3 has 15 residues. Germline V gives CDR1 SGDLS, CDR2 YYNGEE. CDR3 DNA sequence: TGTGCCAGCAGTTCTCGTGGGCGGCAAGGAGGTGAGCAGTACTTC. Translation: CASSSRGRQGGEQYF. The whole variable domain, filled in from reference TRBV9 and TRBJ2-7, reads DSGVTQTPKHLITATGQRVTLRCSPRSGDLSVYWYQQSLDQGLQFLIQYYNGEERAKGNILERFSAQQFPDLHSELNLSSLELGDSALYFCASSSRGRQGGEQYFGPGTRLTVT.

The rearrangement links TRBV6-2 or TRBV6-3 to TRBJ2-6, with a weak D call TRBD1 (5 bases). V lost 2 bases and J lost 4, with 9 bases in between. The CDR3 is 15 amino acids. Germline V gives CDR1 MNHEY, CDR2 SVGEGT. For the CDR3, the DNA is TGTGCCAGCAGTTACAGACAGCAGGGGGCCAACGTCCTGACTTTC. Protein sequence: CASSYRQQGANVLTF.

The chain combines TRBV7-2 with TRBJ2-1; TRBD2 is a possible D gene (5 bases). Germline V gene sequence: CDR1 SGHTA, CDR2 FQGNSA. This CDR3 has 18 residues. The V end was cut by 6 bases, the J end by 0 bases, with 21 bases between. CDR3 in amino acids: CASSLRYAGASSYNEQFF. In DNA form, the CDR3 reads TGTGCCAGCAGTCTACGCTATGCGGGTGCAAGCTCCTACAATGAGCAGTTCTTC. The whole variable domain, filled in from reference TRBV7-2 and TRBJ2-1, reads GAGVSQSPSNKVTEKGKDVELRCDPISGHTALYWYRQSLGQGLEFLIYFQGNSAPDKSGLPSDRFSAERTGGSVSTLTIQRTQQEDSAVYLCASSLRYAGASSYNEQFFGPGTRLTVL.

This chain connects TRBV6-4 to TRBJ1-1; D is possibly TRBD1 (5 bases). Trimming removed 2 bases at V and 10 bases at J, with 14 bases between. This CDR3 region has 13 residues. Looked up from germline, CDR1 is MRHNA and CDR2 is SNTAGT. DNA of the CDR3: TGTGCCAGCAGTGACCTGAAAGCAGGGATAGCTTTCTTT. Translating it yields CASSDLKAGIAFF.

The chain links TRBV28 to TRBJ2-7; TRBD1 agrees at 7 bases. The length of the CDR3 is 14 residues. Germline V gives CDR1 MDHEN, CDR2 SYDVKM. The ends lost 4 bases at V and 3 bases at J; junction bases unmatched: 6. CDR3 sequence: CASSSFTGVYEQYF. CDR3 DNA sequence: TGTGCCAGCAGTTCTTTTACAGGGGTCTACGAGCAGTACTTC.

The chain links TRBV3-1 (or the pseudogene TRBV3-2) to TRBJ2-7; no clear D gene. The CDR3 contains 13 residues. V dropped 1 base and J dropped 4 bases, with 8 bases sitting between them. The V gene's germline CDR1 is LGHDT and CDR2 YNNKEL (reference sequence). The CDR3, as DNA: TGTGCCAGCAGCCAAGCCGCGGAGTACGAGCAGTACTTC. This encodes CASSQAAEYEQYF.

This chain links TRBV6-6 with TRBJ2-3; a weak D match, TRBD2 (5 bases). The CDR3 length is 13 residues. The germline CDR1 and CDR2 sequences are MNHNY and SVGAGI (reference sequence). V lost 5 bases and J 2 bases, leaving 8 bases between the germline ends. The CDR3 DNA follows: TGTGCCAGCAGTAGCGGCTTCACAGATACGCAGTATTTT. Protein: CASSSGFTDTQYF.

Only one count was recorded for this clone. DNA for the CDR3: TGCGCCAGCAGCTTTTCCCAGGGTTCCACCGGGGAGCTGTTTTTT. Amino acid sequence: CASSFSQGSTGELFF. This sequence joins TRBV5-1 and TRBJ2-2, with a possible D match to TRBD1 (5 bases). CDR1 SGHRS and CDR2 YFSETQ come from the germline V gene. Trimming left V 2 bases short and J 4 bases short, with 12 bases between. There are 15 residues in the CDR3. The entire variable domain, with the rest obtained from reference TRBV5-1 and TRBJ2-2, is as follows: KAGVTQTPRYLIKTRGQQVTLSCSPISGHRSVSWYQQTPGQGLQFLFEYFSETQRNKGNFPGRFSGRQFSNSRSEMNVSTLELGDSALYLCASSFSQGSTGELFFGEGSRLTVL.

The rearrangement uses TRBV11-2 and TRBJ1-3; D unclear. Trimming took 3 bases from V and 0 from J, leaving 9 bases between them. CDR1 and CDR2 from the germline V gene are SGHAT and FQNNGV. This CDR3 is 15 amino acids long. Written as DNA, the CDR3 is TGTGCCAGCAGCTTCAACAGAGTCTCTGGAAACACCATATATTTT. Translating gives CASSFNRVSGNTIYF.

Regarding this clone: Within the sample, other DNA sequences also encode this same CDR3. The chain is built from TRBV7-2 and TRBJ2-3; 10 bases line up with TRBD2. Per germline, CDR1 SGHTA and CDR2 FQGNSA. The CDR3 contains 16 residues. J lost 3 bases, V lost 1 base, and 4 bases had no gene match. The CDR3, as DNA: TGTGCCAGCAGCTTAGGGTTAGCGGGAGGAACAGATACGCAGTATTTT. Protein: CASSLGLAGGTDTQYF.

The CDR3 reads CASSQDRQGNYGYTF. As DNA, the CDR3 is TGCGCCAGCAGCCAAGATCGACAGGGAAACTATGGCTACACCTTC. The chain joins TRBV4-1 to TRBJ1-2, with TRBD1 identical over 7 bases. The CDR3 is 15 residues long. CDR1 MGHRA and CDR2 YSYEKL come from the germline V gene. V shed 0 bases and J 2 bases; nucleotides not matched to a gene: 3.

The V and J genes are TRBV6-8 and TRBJ1-2; weak D call: TRBD1 (5 bases). The germline CDR1 and CDR2 sequences are MNHGY and SAAAGT. This CDR3 has 15 amino acids. V gave up 6 bases and J gave up 9 bases, with 23 bases separating them. The CDR3 DNA is TGTGCCAGCAGCCAAGAACCCGGGAGGGGTCCAAGCTACACCTTC. Its protein is CASSQEPGRGPSYTF.